This T cell receptor (beta chain) was recovered during a study of tumor and adjacent non-tumor tissue in lung cancer. Study as a whole: The cohort had 12 adenocarcinoma, 2 squamous cell and 1 small cell patients.

This sample's RNA came from whole unsorted tissue. Germline CDR1 is SGHRS and CDR2 is YFSETQ. V lost 6 bases to trimming and J lost 6 bases; unmatched junction nucleotides: 9. CDR3 length equals 14 residues. The library came from three nested PCR rounds adapted from ARM-PCR protocols. TCRdb itself ran the multiplex PCR reads through MiXCR, one entry per CDR3 protein. The sample includes more than 120,000 distinct CDR3 sequences, approximately 66% of them seen just once. This receptor was identified in a man between 60 and 70 years old with small cell lung cancer. Input material: lung tumor tissue. The chain uses TRBV5-1 and TRBJ2-3; 8 nucleotides match TRBD2. CDR3 bases: TGCGCCAGCACCTCCCCACGGGAGGGGGATACGCAGTATTTT. Protein sequence: CASTSPREGDTQYF.